Reported below is one T cell receptor (beta chain). Libraries were prepared by immunoSEQ multiplex PCR; TCRdb keeps only in-frame clonotypes and omits some of them. Among approximately 3,000 clones, roughly 69% were seen once, and the ten largest hold approximately 9%. This CDR3 has 12 amino acids. Trimming removed 3 bases at V and 6 bases at J, with 6 bases between. The V gene's germline CDR1 is MNHNS and CDR2 SASEGT. This sample was taken from a study of tumor T cells in aggressive B-cell lymphoma. The chain joins TRBV6-1 to TRBJ2-1; D unclear. Sequencing was carried out using tumor tissue. The source is an adult with diffuse large B cell lymphoma. Here the CDR3 DNA reads TGTGCCAGCAGTGATCCGGGCAATGAGCAGTTCTTC. It encodes CASSDPGNEQFF.